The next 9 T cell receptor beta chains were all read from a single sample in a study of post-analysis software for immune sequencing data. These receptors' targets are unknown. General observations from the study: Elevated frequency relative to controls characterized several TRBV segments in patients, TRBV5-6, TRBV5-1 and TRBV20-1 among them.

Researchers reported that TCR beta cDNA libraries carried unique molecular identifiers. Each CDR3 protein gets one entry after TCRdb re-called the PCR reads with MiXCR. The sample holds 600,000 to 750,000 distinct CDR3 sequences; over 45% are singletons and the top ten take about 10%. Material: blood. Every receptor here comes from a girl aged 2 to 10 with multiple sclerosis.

CDR3 nucleotide sequence: TGCAGTGCTCGACCTAGCGGGGCTTACAATGAGCAGTTCTTC. Translated, it gives CSARPSGAYNEQFF. The chain uses TRBV20-1 and TRBJ2-1, with 9 bases matching TRBD2. V gave up 5 bases and J gave up 4 bases; unmatched junction bases: 6. Germline V gene sequence: CDR1 DFQATT, CDR2 SNEGSKA (reference sequence). This CDR3 is built from 14 residues.

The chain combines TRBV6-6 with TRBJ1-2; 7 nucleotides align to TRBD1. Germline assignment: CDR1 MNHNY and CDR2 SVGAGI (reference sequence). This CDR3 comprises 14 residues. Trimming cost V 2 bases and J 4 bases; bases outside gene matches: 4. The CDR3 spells CASSYEGAGYGYTF. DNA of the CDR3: TGTGCCAGCAGTTACGAGGGGGCTGGCTATGGCTACACCTTC.

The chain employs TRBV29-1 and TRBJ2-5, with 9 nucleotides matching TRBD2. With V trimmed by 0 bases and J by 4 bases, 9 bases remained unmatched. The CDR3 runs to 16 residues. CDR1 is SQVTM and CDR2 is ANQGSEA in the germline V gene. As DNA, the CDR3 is TGCAGCGTTGAAGAAGGTCTAGCGGGGCCCCCAGAGACCCAGTACTTC. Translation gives CSVEEGLAGPPETQYF.

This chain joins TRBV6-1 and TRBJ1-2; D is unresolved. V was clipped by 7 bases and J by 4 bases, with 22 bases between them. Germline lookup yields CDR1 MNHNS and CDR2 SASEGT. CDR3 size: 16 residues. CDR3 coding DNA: TGTGCCAGCACCACCGGGCAGGAAGCTTTGAGCTATGGCTACACCTTC. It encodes CASTTGQEALSYGYTF.

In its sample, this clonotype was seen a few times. CDR3 in amino acids: CASTSVWGDTQYF. The CDR3 coding sequence is TGTGCCAGCACCTCGGTTTGGGGGGATACGCAGTATTTT. The V gene is TRBV7-2, the J gene TRBJ2-3; D may correspond to TRBD1 or TRBD2 (5 bases each). CDR3 length equals 13 residues. In germline, CDR1 is SGHTA, CDR2 FQGNSA. Trimming took 7 bases from V and 6 from J, leaving 14 bases between them.

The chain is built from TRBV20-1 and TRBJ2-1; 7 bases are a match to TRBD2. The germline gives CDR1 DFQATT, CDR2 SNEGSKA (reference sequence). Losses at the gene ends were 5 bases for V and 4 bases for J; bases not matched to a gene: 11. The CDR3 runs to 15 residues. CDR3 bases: TGCAGTGCTCGACCGACTAGCTGGGGTTACAATGAGCAGTTCTTC. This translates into CSARPTSWGYNEQFF.

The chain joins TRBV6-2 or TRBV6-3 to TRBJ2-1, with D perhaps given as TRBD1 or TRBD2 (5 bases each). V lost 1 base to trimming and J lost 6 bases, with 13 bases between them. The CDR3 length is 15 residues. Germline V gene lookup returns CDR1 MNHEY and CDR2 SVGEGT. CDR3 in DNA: TGTGCCAGCAGTTACTTGTCTAGAGGGGCCAATGAGCAGTTCTTC. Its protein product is CASSYLSRGANEQFF.

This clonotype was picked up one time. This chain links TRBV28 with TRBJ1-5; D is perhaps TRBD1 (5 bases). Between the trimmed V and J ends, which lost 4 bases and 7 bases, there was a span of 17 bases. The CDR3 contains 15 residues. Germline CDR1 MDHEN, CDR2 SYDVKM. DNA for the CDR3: TGTGCCAGCAGTTATGGGTGGTCAGGGAGGCAGCCCCAGCATTTT. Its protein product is CASSYGWSGRQPQHF. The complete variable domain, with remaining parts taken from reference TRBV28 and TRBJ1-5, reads DVKVTQSSRYLVKRTGEKVFLECVQDMDHENMFWYRQDPGLGLRLIYFSYDVKMKEKGDIPEGYSVSREKKERFSLILESASTNQTSMYLCASSYGWSGRQPQHFGDGTRLSIL.

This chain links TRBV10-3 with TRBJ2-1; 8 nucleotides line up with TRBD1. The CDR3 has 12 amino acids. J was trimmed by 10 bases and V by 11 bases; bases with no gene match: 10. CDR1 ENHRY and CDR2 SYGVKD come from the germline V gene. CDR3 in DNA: TGTGCCGGACGGGACAGGATGGGAGAGCAGTTCTTC. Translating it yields CAGRDRMGEQFF.